A single sample is the source of the 21 T cell receptor beta chains below, sequenced in a study of T cells expressing NK-cell markers. TCRdb reprocessed the 5' RACE reads and keeps a single row for each CDR3 protein, giving no DNA. Its listing shows hundreds of thousands of distinct CDR3 sequences. The sample consisted of blood T cells: a sorted CD56 or NKG2C T cell subset, CD4+ or CD8+ T cells, or bulk PBMC T cells (not recorded which). Source of these receptors: a woman between 18 and 70 years old in good health.

The chain recombines TRBV4-2 with TRBJ2-3. The CDR3 totals 15 residues. Germline lookup yields CDR1 LGHNA and CDR2 YNFKEQ. The CDR3: CASSQVGGGTDTQYF.

The chain employs TRBV28 and TRBJ2-2; TCRdb indicates TRBD2, and absent DNA this call remains unverified. The germline V gene has CDR1 MDHEN and CDR2 SYDVKM. CDR3 size: 15 residues. Here the CDR3 reads CASSSQAGVPGELFF.

The rearrangement uses TRBV28 and TRBJ2-5; there is no DNA to check the TCRdb D call of TRBD2. Germline values: CDR1 MDHEN, CDR2 SYDVKM. The length of the CDR3 is 15 residues. This chain's CDR3 is CASSFLPREGETQYF.

V and J are TRBV20-1 and TRBJ2-1; there is no DNA to check the TCRdb D call of TRBD2. Per the germline V gene, CDR1 is DFQATT and CDR2 is SNEGSKA (reference sequence). The CDR3 covers 15 residues. This CDR3 is CSARGTSGTYNEQFF.

CDR3 protein: CASSSTASSGNTIYF. The rearrangement joins TRBV6-5 to TRBJ1-3. The CDR3 length is 15 residues. Germline CDR1 and CDR2: MNHEY and SVGAGI.

The chain carries TRBV4-2 and TRBJ1-6; absent DNA, TCRdb's TRBD1 call cannot be checked. The CDR3 is made up of 17 amino acids. The germline CDR1 and CDR2 sequences are LGHNA and YNFKEQ. CDR3 loop: CASSQFTGQGRGSPLHF.

This chain connects TRBV30 to TRBJ2-7; lacking DNA, the TRBD1 call made by TCRdb goes unchecked. The germline V gene has CDR1 GTSNPN and CDR2 SVGIG (reference sequence). CDR3 length: 13 amino acids. The chain's CDR3 is CAWSGDKNYEQYF.

The CDR3 sequence is CASSVATRDTDTQYF. The chain carries TRBV6-1 and TRBJ2-3; TCRdb's D call, TRBD2, is unchecked because there is no DNA. The CDR3 contains 15 residues. Germline CDR1 reads MNHNS; CDR2 reads SASEGT.

This chain connects TRBV20-1 to TRBJ2-7; TCRdb designates TRBD2, a call that cannot be tested without DNA. The CDR3 is made up of 16 amino acids. Germline CDR1 DFQATT, CDR2 SNEGSKA (reference sequence). The chain's CDR3 is CSARDVPGTSVYEQYF.

This chain links TRBV12-3 or TRBV12-4 with TRBJ2-1; TCRdb's D call, TRBD2, is unchecked because there is no DNA. The CDR3 covers 16 residues. This CDR3 is CASSLVGGARYNEQFF.

The rearrangement links TRBV12-3 or TRBV12-4 to TRBJ2-2; TCRdb's assignment of TRBD2 cannot be checked, as there is no DNA. This CDR3 is 16 amino acids long. The CDR3 loop is CASSKDGPANTGELFF.

CDR3: CASSPPGGGNTDTQYF. The rearrangement joins TRBV7-2 to TRBJ2-3; TCRdb lists TRBD1, though no DNA is available to test this call. The CDR3 covers 16 residues. Germline lookup yields CDR1 SGHTA and CDR2 FQGNSA.

The J gene is TRBJ2-3, the V gene TRBV20-1; TCRdb picks TRBD1, but there is no DNA to check that call. CDR1 and CDR2 from the germline V gene are DFQATT and SNEGSKA (reference sequence). The CDR3 has 15 residues. The CDR3 sequence is CSAPLGGRGTDTQYF.

This chain links TRBV18 with TRBJ2-5; absent DNA, TCRdb's TRBD2 call cannot be checked. The CDR3 is 16 amino acids. The germline V gene has CDR1 KGHSH and CDR2 LQKENI. The CDR3 sequence is CASSPTSGRGGETQYF.

The rearrangement links TRBV5-1 to TRBJ1-1. The CDR3 runs 14 residues. CDR1 is SGHRS, CDR2 YFSETQ, per germline. CDR3 in amino acids: CASSLNSGTTEAFF.

V is TRBV16 and J is TRBJ2-7; TCRdb names TRBD1, which stays unverified in the absence of DNA. This CDR3 region has 15 residues. The germline gives CDR1 KGHSY, CDR2 FQNENV. The CDR3 reads CASSQDSGATYEQYF.

The rearrangement joins TRBV10-3 to TRBJ1-3. CDR1 is ENHRY and CDR2 is SYGVKD in the germline V gene. This CDR3 comprises 11 residues. CDR3: CAIGGGNTIYF.

This chain uses TRBV18 with TRBJ2-7. Germline CDR1 is KGHSH and CDR2 is LQKENI. This CDR3 spans 14 amino acids. This chain's CDR3 is CASSPSGVNYEQYF.

The chain has TRBV12-3 or TRBV12-4 and TRBJ1-2; TCRdb proposes TRBD1, but this gene call is untestable without DNA. The CDR3 is 14 residues long. The CDR3 sequence is CASSRDRLNYGYTF.

The J gene is TRBJ2-1, the V gene TRBV25-1; TCRdb outputs TRBD2, but without DNA this stays unchecked. The CDR3 consists of 15 residues. Germline V CDR1 and CDR2: MGHDK, SYGVNS. The CDR3 loop reads CASSEYAGMVDEQFF.

The chain has TRBV4-3 and TRBJ2-5; TCRdb outputs TRBD1, but without DNA this stays unchecked. Looked up from germline, CDR1 is LGHNA and CDR2 is YSLEER. The CDR3 consists of 14 residues. The CDR3 spells CASSQDIGTETQYF.